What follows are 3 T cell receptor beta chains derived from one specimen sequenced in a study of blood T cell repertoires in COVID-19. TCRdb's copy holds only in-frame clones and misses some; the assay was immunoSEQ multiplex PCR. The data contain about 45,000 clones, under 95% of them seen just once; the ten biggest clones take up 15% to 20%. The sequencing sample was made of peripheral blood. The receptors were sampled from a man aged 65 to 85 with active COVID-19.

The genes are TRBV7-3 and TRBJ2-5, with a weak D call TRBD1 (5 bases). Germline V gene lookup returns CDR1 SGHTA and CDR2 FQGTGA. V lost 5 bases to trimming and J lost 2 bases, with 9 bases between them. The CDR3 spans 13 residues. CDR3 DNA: TGTGCCAGCAGCCACGACAGACAAGAGACCCAGTACTTC. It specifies CASSHDRQETQYF.

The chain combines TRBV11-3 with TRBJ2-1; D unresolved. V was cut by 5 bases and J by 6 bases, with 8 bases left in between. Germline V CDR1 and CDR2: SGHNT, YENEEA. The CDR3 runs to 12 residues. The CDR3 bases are TGTGCCAGCAGCCCTTCAGGCAATGAGCAGTTCTTC. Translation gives CASSPSGNEQFF.

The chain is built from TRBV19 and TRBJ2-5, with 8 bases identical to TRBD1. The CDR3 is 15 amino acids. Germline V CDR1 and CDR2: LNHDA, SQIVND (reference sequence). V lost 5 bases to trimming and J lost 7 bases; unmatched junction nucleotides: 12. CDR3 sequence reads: CASSRTGNGGMTQYF. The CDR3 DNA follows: TGTGCCAGTAGTCGGACAGGGAACGGAGGTATGACCCAGTACTTC. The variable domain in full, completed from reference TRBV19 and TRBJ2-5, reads DGGITQSPKYLFRKEGQNVTLSCEQNLNHDAMYWYRQDPGQGLRLIYYSQIVNDFQKGDIAEGYSVSREKKESFPLTVTSAQKNPTAFYLCASSRTGNGGMTQYFGPGTRLLVL.